One sample yielded the 7 T cell receptor beta chains listed below, sequenced in a study of blood T cell repertoires in COVID-19. Data came from immunoSEQ multiplex PCR; TCRdb stores just in-frame clones and leaves some out. Seen here are some 390,000 clones, around 87% observed once, and the top ten hold roughly 2.1%. Sequencing was performed on peripheral blood. Receptor source: a woman aged 55-70 years with COVID-19, enrolled during active disease.

This rearrangement joins TRBV19 to TRBJ1-5; D uncertain. Trimming left V 5 bases short and J 2 bases short, with 13 bases between. The germline V gene encodes CDR1 LNHDA and CDR2 SQIVND (reference sequence). This CDR3 spans 15 amino acids. CDR3 coding DNA: TGTGCCAGTAGTGTGGGAGACGGACGCAATCAGCCCCAGCATTTT. It yields the protein CASSVGDGRNQPQHF.

This rearrangement joins TRBV5-6 to TRBJ2-7; D ambiguous. The germline V gene has CDR1 SGHDT and CDR2 YYEEEE. V lost 2 bases and J lost 0, with 9 bases in between. The CDR3 extends over 14 amino acids. CDR3 DNA sequence: TGTGCCAGCAGCTTAACAGTTTCCTCCTACGAGCAGTACTTC. Translating it yields CASSLTVSSYEQYF.

The rearrangement uses TRBV4-2 and TRBJ2-7; 7 nucleotides line up with TRBD1. This CDR3 comprises 15 residues. V shed 1 base, J shed 2 bases, and the junction held 5 bases outside the gene matches. From germline, CDR1 is LGHNA and CDR2 YNFKEQ. The CDR3 sequence: CASSQVGTVTYEQYF. CDR3 DNA: TGTGCCAGCAGCCAAGTAGGGACAGTGACCTACGAGCAGTACTTC.

The chain joins TRBV3-1 (or the pseudogene TRBV3-2) to TRBJ2-3; a possible D gene is TRBD1 (6 bases). Trimming stripped 2 bases from V and 5 bases from J, with 11 bases between. Germline loops: CDR1 LGHDT, CDR2 YNNKEL (reference sequence). The CDR3 has 14 amino acids. CDR3 nucleotides: TGTGCCAGCAGCCAACGAACACAGGGAGATACGCAGTATTTT. Residues: CASSQRTQGDTQYF.

The rearrangement joins TRBV4-2 to TRBJ2-7; D may be TRBD1 (5 bases). CDR3 length: 16 amino acids. The germline V gene encodes CDR1 LGHNA and CDR2 YNFKEQ. The V and J ends lost 3 bases and 0 bases respectively, with 15 bases between them. CDR3 bases: TGTGCCAGCAGCCAGGGTAGGGGAACAGACTCCTACGAGCAGTACTTC. Its translation is CASSQGRGTDSYEQYF.

V gene TRBV6-6 combines with J gene TRBJ1-5; unclear D gene. CDR1 MNHNY and CDR2 SVGAGI come from the germline V gene (reference sequence). CDR3 length: 14 amino acids. V lost 2 bases and J 5 bases, leaving 10 bases between the germline ends. In DNA, the CDR3 is TGTGCCAGCAGTTACACAAACCCTGATCAGCCCCAGCATTTT. It encodes CASSYTNPDQPQHF.

The gene calls are TRBV7-9 and TRBJ1-5; 8 bases map to TRBD1. J gave up 5 bases and V 1 base, and 4 bases lay outside the gene matches. CDR1 is SEHNR, CDR2 FQNEAQ, per germline (reference sequence). The CDR3 loop spans 15 amino acids. Written as DNA, the CDR3 is TGTGCCAGCAGCTTAGGGACAGGGAGATATCAGCCCCAGCATTTT. Translation: CASSLGTGRYQPQHF. Full variable domain (rest looked up from reference TRBV7-9 and TRBJ1-5): DTGVSQNPRHKITKRGQNVTFRCDPISEHNRLYWYRQTLGQGPEFLTYFQNEAQLEKSRLLSDRFSAERPKGSFSTLEIQRTEQGDSAMYLCASSLGTGRYQPQHFGDGTRLSIL.